A selection of T cell receptor beta chains follows, all from one sample in a study of cytomegalovirus exposure and HLA in healthy donors. Here immunoSEQ multiplex PCR was the method, and the copy in TCRdb shows in-frame clones only, minus some. Among 75,000 to 100,000 clones listed, around 75% were seen once. The sequencing sample was made of PBMCs. Receptors originate from a man aged 18 to 29 in good health and CMV-seropositive. CDR3s include the opening cysteine and the closing phenylalanine or tryptophan. A D gene is named only where the DNA matches it firmly. Rows may omit the clone size; those that give it use once, few, many or a size class.

v_call	clone_size	d_call	j_call	cdr3_aa	cdr3_nt
TRBV6-1	.	.	TRBJ2-4	CAIHEGVPKNIQYF	TGTGCCATCCACGAAGGGGTCCCCAAAAACATTCAGTACTTC
TRBV13	few	TRBD1	TRBJ2-1	CASNPGQLNEQFF	TGTGCCAGCAACCCGGGACAGCTCAATGAGCAGTTCTTC
TRBV5-4	.	.	TRBJ2-7	CASSVGGGSYEQYF	TGTGCCAGCAGTGTGGGAGGTGGTTCCTACGAGCAGTACTTC
TRBV6-1	few	.	TRBJ2-7	CASSEIRTHSYEQYF	TGTGCCAGCAGTGAAATCCGGACACATTCCTACGAGCAGTACTTC
TRBV27	.	.	TRBJ2-7	CASSFPPYYEQYF	TGTGCCAGCAGTTTCCCCCCCTACTACGAGCAGTACTTC
TRBV4-1	.	.	TRBJ2-6	CASSQDAGVSGANVLTF	TGCGCCAGCAGCCAAGATGCAGGGGTTTCTGGGGCCAACGTCCTGACTTTC
TRBV4-1	few	TRBD2	TRBJ2-3	CASSQDSGGIRFRTDTQYF	TGCGCCAGCAGCCAAGATAGCGGGGGGATTCGATTCAGGACAGATACGCAGTATTTT
TRBV28	.	TRBD1	TRBJ1-4	CASSFYRGGEKLFF	TGTGCCAGCAGTTTTTACAGGGGAGGCGAAAAACTGTTTTTT
TRBV5-6	.	.	TRBJ2-3	CASSLGTNLGTDTQYF	TGTGCCAGCAGCTTGGGGACTAACCTCGGCACAGATACGCAGTATTTT
TRBV19	.	.	TRBJ1-5	CASITTGGNQPQHF	TGTGCCAGTATCACGACAGGCGGCAATCAGCCCCAGCATTTT
TRBV6-1	.	.	TRBJ1-5	CASSEALWANSNQPQHF	TGTGCCAGCAGTGAAGCACTGTGGGCAAATAGCAATCAGCCCCAGCATTTT
TRBV18	.	.	TRBJ1-2	CASSSAAGTLVSGYTF	TGTGCCAGCTCATCAGCGGCAGGGACTTTAGTCTCTGGCTACACCTTC
TRBV11-2	.	.	TRBJ2-7	CASSFGTNLFYEQYF	TGTGCCAGCAGCTTTGGAACTAACTTATTTTACGAGCAGTACTTC
TRBV11-1	once	TRBD1	TRBJ2-1	CASSGQGSYNEQFF	TGTGCCAGCAGCGGACAGGGTTCCTACAATGAGCAGTTCTTC
TRBV5-1	.	TRBD2	TRBJ2-5	CASSLFLSGGAQETQYF	TGCGCCAGCAGCTTGTTCTTGAGCGGGGGGGCTCAGGAGACCCAGTACTTC
TRBV11-2	.	TRBD1	TRBJ2-5	CASSFGRQGQETQYF	TGTGCCAGCAGCTTTGGGAGACAGGGCCAAGAGACCCAGTACTTC
TRBV5-1	.	TRBD1	TRBJ1-5	CASSLGTGGKDNQPQHF	TGCGCCAGCAGCCTCGGGACAGGGGGCAAGGACAATCAGCCCCAGCATTTT
TRBV27	.	TRBD1	TRBJ2-1	CASSVDRAGTYNEQFF	TGTGCCAGCAGTGTGGACAGGGCCGGGACCTACAATGAGCAGTTCTTC
TRBV7-9	few	.	TRBJ1-2	CASSLDRTYRYWGGYTF	TGTGCCAGCAGCTTAGATCGGACATATCGGTATTGGGGCGGCTACACCTTC
TRBV7-8	few	.	TRBJ1-5	CASKLGASNQPQHF	TGTGCCAGCAAGCTGGGAGCCAGCAATCAGCCCCAGCATTTT
TRBV5-1	.	.	TRBJ2-5	CASSLVNSLLETQYF	TGCGCCAGCAGCTTGGTTAATTCCCTTTTGGAGACCCAGTACTTC
TRBV7-2	.	TRBD2	TRBJ2-5	CASSLGASGGYQETQYF	TGTGCCAGCAGCTTAGGGGCTAGCGGGGGGTACCAAGAGACCCAGTACTTC
TRBV5-1	.	TRBD2	TRBJ2-3	CASRPGRRGGTDTQYF	TGCGCCAGCAGGCCGGGGCGGCGGGGGGGCACAGATACGCAGTATTTT
TRBV7-9	.	.	TRBJ1-1	CASSLNQNTEAFF	TGTGCCAGCAGCTTAAATCAAAACACTGAAGCTTTCTTT
TRBV5-1	.	TRBD2	TRBJ2-1	CASSWGGGATNEQFF	TGCGCCAGCAGCTGGGGCGGGGGGGCCACCAATGAGCAGTTCTTC
TRBV10-1	few	TRBD1	TRBJ2-7	CASSDGEQGAYEQYF	TGCGCCAGCAGTGATGGGGAACAGGGGGCTTACGAGCAGTACTTC
TRBV5-1	.	.	TRBJ1-6	CASSPGLDGWTLHF	TGCGCCAGCAGCCCGGGACTGGACGGGTGGACCCTCCACTTT
TRBV9	.	.	TRBJ1-1	CASTRGPEAFF	TGTGCCAGCACCAGGGGCCCCGAGGCTTTCTTT
TRBV5-1	once	.	TRBJ2-5	CASSLGGGVRVETQYF	TGCGCCAGCAGCTTGGGGGGCGGGGTGAGAGTTGAGACCCAGTACTTC
TRBV30	once	.	TRBJ2-2	CAWSANRAGGELFF	TGTGCCTGGAGTGCCAACAGGGCCGGAGGGGAGCTGTTTTTT
TRBV7-8	.	TRBD1	TRBJ1-1	CASSLVVGGTGRGNTEAFF	TGTGCCAGCAGCTTAGTAGTCGGTGGGACAGGGAGGGGGAACACTGAAGCTTTCTTT
TRBV5-1	.	TRBD1	TRBJ2-1	CASSLKGQYNEQFF	TGCGCCAGCAGCTTGAAGGGACAGTACAATGAGCAGTTCTTC
TRBV7-8	once	TRBD2	TRBJ2-2	CASREVPGLAGAHTGELFF	TGTGCCAGCAGAGAAGTCCCGGGACTAGCGGGGGCCCACACCGGGGAGCTGTTTTTT
TRBV27	few	TRBD1	TRBJ1-4	CASSLGTAFNEKLFF	TGTGCCAGCAGTTTAGGGACAGCTTTCAATGAAAAACTGTTTTTT
TRBV15	.	.	TRBJ1-2	CATSRDLLDYGYTF	TGTGCCACCAGCAGAGATCTACTGGACTATGGCTACACCTTC
TRBV6-4	.	.	TRBJ1-6	CASSDFNSGGSPLHF	TGTGCCAGCAGTGACTTCAACTCTGGTGGTTCACCCCTCCACTTT
TRBV9	.	.	TRBJ1-1	CASSVAPLGQGTEAFF	TGTGCCAGCAGCGTAGCCCCCCTCGGGCAGGGAACTGAAGCTTTCTTT
TRBV7-9	.	.	TRBJ2-3	CASSFEHTQYF	TGTGCCAGCAGCTTCGAGCATACGCAGTATTTT
TRBV9	.	.	TRBJ2-7	CASSAGGGAVRYEQYF	TGTGCCAGCAGCGCCGGAGGAGGGGCAGTTCGCTACGAGCAGTACTTC
TRBV2	once	.	TRBJ2-5	CASSGLVKETQYF	TGTGCCAGCAGTGGACTAGTCAAAGAGACCCAGTACTTC
TRBV7-2	.	TRBD1	TRBJ2-1	CASSLWDRGFNEQFF	TGTGCCAGCAGCTTATGGGACAGGGGCTTTAATGAGCAGTTCTTC
TRBV9	.	TRBD2	TRBJ2-5	CASSATSWGGGRQETQYF	TGTGCCAGCAGCGCTACCTCCTGGGGCGGGGGGCGCCAAGAGACCCAGTACTTC
TRBV28	.	.	TRBJ1-4	CASRSHGGLNEKLFF	TGTGCCAGCAGGTCGCACGGGGGGCTTAATGAAAAACTGTTTTTT
TRBV10-2	.	TRBD2	TRBJ2-3	CASKQLAGGRDTQYF	TGCGCCAGCAAACAGCTAGCGGGGGGCCGGGATACGCAGTATTTT